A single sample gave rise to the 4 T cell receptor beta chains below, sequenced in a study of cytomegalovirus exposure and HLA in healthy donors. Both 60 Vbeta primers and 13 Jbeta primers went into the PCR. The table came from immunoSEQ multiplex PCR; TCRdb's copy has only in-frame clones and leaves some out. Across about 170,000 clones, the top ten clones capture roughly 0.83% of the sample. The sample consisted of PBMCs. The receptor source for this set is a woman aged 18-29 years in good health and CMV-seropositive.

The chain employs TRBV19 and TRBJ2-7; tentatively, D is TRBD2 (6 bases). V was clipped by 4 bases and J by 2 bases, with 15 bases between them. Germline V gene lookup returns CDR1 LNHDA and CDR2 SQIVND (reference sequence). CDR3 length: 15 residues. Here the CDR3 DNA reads TGTGCCAGTAGTACTGCGGGCGGGGCCCCCTACGAGCAGTACTTC. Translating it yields CASSTAGGAPYEQYF.

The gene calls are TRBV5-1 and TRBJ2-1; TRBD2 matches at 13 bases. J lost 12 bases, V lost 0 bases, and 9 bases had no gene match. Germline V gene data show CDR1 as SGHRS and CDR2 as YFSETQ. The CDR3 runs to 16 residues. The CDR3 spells CASSLVGTSGADGQFF. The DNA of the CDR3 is TGCGCCAGCAGCTTGGTAGGGACTAGCGGGGCCGATGGGCAGTTCTTC.

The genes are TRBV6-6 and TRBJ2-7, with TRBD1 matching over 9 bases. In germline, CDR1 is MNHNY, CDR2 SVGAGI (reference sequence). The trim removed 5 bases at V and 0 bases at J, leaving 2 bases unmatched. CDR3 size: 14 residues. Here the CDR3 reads CASSTGQGSYEQYF. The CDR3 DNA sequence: TGTGCCAGCAGTACGGGACAGGGCTCCTACGAGCAGTACTTC.

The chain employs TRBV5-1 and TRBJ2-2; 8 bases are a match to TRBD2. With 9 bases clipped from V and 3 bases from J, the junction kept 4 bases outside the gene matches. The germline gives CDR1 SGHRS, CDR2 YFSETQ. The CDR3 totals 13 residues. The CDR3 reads CATPGLDTGELFF. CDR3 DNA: TGCGCCACCCCGGGACTAGACACCGGGGAGCTGTTTTTT.